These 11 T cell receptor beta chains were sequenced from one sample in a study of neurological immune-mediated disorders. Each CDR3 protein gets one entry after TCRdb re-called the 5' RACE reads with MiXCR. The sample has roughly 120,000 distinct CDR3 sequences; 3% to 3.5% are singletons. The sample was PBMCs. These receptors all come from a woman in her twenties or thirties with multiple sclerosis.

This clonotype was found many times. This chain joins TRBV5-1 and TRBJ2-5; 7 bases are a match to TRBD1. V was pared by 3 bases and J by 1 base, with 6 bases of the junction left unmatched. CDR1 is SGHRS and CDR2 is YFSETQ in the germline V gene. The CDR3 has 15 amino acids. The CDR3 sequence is CASSSGGQPQETQYF. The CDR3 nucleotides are TGCGCCAGCAGCTCAGGGGGACAACCCCAAGAGACCCAGTACTTC.

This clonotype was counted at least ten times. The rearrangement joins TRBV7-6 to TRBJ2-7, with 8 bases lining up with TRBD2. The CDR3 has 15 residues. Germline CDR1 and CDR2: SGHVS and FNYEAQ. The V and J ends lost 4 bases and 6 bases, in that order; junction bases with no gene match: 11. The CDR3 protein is CASSSQAGLDSEQYF. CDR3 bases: TGTGCCAGCAGCTCCCAAGCGGGACTAGATAGCGAGCAGTACTTC.

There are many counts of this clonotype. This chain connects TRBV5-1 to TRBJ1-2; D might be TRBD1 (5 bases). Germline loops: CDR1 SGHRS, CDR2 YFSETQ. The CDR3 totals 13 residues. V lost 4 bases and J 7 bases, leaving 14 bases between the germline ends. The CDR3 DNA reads TGCGCCAGCAGCCCTGGAGGGGTGACTGGCTACACCTTC. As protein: CASSPGGVTGYTF.

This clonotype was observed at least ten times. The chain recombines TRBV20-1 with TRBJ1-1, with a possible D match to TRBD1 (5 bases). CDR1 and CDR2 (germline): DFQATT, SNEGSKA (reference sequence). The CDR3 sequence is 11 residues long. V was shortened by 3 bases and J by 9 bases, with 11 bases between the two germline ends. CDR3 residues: CSASGADQAFF. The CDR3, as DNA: TGCAGTGCTAGTGGGGCAGACCAAGCTTTCTTT.

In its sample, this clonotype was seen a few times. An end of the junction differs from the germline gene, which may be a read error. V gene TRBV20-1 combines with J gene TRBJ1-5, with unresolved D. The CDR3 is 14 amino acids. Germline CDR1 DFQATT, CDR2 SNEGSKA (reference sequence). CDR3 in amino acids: CSASGRISNKTQNF. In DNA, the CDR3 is TGCAGTGCTAGCGGGAGGATTAGCAATAAGACCCAGAATTTT.

The CDR3 protein is CASSSNEQYF. CDR3 bases: TGTGCCAGCAGTAGTAACGAGCAGTACTTC. The chain combines TRBV28 with TRBJ2-7, with D unresolved. The CDR3 consists of 10 residues. Trimming shortened V by 5 bases and J by 5 bases, and 4 bases separated the two germline ends. Germline V CDR1 and CDR2: MDHEN, SYDVKM. Filled out from reference TRBV28 and TRBJ2-7, the complete variable domain reads DVKVTQSSRYLVKRTGEKVFLECVQDMDHENMFWYRQDPGLGLRLIYFSYDVKMKEKGDIPEGYSVSREKKERFSLILESASTNQTSMYLCASSSNEQYFGPGTRLTVT.

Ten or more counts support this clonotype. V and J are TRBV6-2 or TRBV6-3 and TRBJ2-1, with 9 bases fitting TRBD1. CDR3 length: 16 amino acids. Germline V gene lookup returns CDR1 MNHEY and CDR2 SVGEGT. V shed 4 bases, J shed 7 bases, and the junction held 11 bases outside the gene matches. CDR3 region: CASSLSHEDRGNEQFF. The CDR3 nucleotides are TGTGCCAGCAGTTTAAGCCACGAGGACAGGGGAAATGAGCAGTTCTTC.

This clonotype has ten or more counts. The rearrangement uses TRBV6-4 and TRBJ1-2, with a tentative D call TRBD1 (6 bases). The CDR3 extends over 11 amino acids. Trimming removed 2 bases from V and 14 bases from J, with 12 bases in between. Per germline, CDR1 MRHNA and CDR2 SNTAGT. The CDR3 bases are TGTGCCAGCAGTGACAGGGACACTAAGACCTTC. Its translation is CASSDRDTKTF.

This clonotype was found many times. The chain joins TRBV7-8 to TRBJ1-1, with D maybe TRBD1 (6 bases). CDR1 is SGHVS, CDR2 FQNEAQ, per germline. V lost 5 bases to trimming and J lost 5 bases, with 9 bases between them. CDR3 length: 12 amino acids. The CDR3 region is CASSRRGTEAFF. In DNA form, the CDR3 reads TGTGCCAGCAGCCGGAGGGGGACTGAAGCTTTCTTT.

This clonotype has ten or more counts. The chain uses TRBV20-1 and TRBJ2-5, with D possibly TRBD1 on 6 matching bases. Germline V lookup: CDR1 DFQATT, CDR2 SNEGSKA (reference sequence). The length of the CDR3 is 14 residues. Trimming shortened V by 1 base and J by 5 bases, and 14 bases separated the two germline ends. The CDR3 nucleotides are TGCAGTGCTAGAGGAACAGGGTCCGGTGAGACCCAGTACTTC. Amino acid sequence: CSARGTGSGETQYF.

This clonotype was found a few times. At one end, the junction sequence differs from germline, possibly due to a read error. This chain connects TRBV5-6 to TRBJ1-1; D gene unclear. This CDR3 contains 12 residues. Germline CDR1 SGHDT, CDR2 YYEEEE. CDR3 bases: TGTGACAGCAGCAAGTCGGGGACTGAAGCTTTCTTT. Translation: CDSSKSGTEAFF.